The 8 T cell receptor beta chains below were found in one sample sequenced in a study of cytomegalovirus exposure and HLA in healthy donors. Vbeta (60) and Jbeta (13) primers were used in the PCR. The repertoire was sequenced with immunoSEQ multiplex PCR; TCRdb's copy has only in-frame clones and lacks some. The data contain over 80,000 clones, roughly 74% of them singletons. Sequencing used PBMCs. These receptor sequences come from a woman younger than 30 in good health and CMV-seropositive.

V is TRBV7-2 and J is TRBJ2-3, with TRBD2 as a possible D gene (6 bases). The CDR3 spans 16 residues. Per the germline V gene, CDR1 is SGHTA and CDR2 is FQGNSA. Trimming removed 1 base at V and 2 bases at J, with 13 bases between. CDR3 sequence reads: CASSLERLAITDTQYF. The CDR3, as DNA: TGTGCCAGCAGCTTAGAGAGGCTAGCGATCACAGATACGCAGTATTTT.

The sample holds a few counts of this clone. This chain links TRBV11-2 with TRBJ2-1, with 9 bases fitting TRBD2. This CDR3 spans 15 amino acids. The germline V gene encodes CDR1 SGHAT and CDR2 FQNNGV. The trim removed 4 bases at V and 5 bases at J, leaving 6 bases unmatched. In nucleotides, the CDR3 is TGTGCCAGCAGCTCCTTCGCTAGCGGGAACAATGAGCAGTTCTTC. This encodes CASSSFASGNNEQFF.

This clone has a handful of counts. The chain combines TRBV18 with TRBJ1-4; the D gene is possibly TRBD1 (5 bases). V lost 4 bases, J lost 0 bases, and 15 bases lay in between. CDR1 and CDR2 from the germline V gene are KGHSH and LQKENI. CDR3 length equals 17 residues. CDR3 loop: CASSLQPGTATNEKLFF. The CDR3 DNA reads TGTGCCAGCTCACTGCAGCCCGGGACTGCAACTAATGAAAAACTGTTTTTT. Full variable domain (missing parts from reference TRBV18 and TRBJ1-4): NAGVMQNPRHLVRRRGQEARLRCSPMKGHSHVYWYRQLPEEGLKFMVYLQKENIIDESGMPKERFSAEFPKEGPSILRIQQVVRGDSAAYFCASSLQPGTATNEKLFFGSGTQLSVL.

V is TRBV15 and J is TRBJ1-5; no clear D gene. Trimming took 0 bases from V and 6 from J, leaving 12 bases between them. CDR1 LNHNV and CDR2 YYDKDF come from the germline V gene (reference sequence). CDR3 length equals 15 residues. The CDR3 sequence: CATSRDRGRSQPQHF. For the CDR3, the DNA is TGTGCCACCAGCAGAGATCGGGGTCGGAGTCAGCCCCAGCATTTT. Using reference TRBV15 and TRBJ1-5 for the parts outside the CDR3, the full variable domain is DAMVIQNPRYQVTQFGKPVTLSCSQTLNHNVMYWYQQKSSQAPKLLFHYYDKDFNNEADTPDNFQSRRPNTSFCFLDIRSPGLGDTAMYLCATSRDRGRSQPQHFGDGTRLSIL.

The V call is TRBV19, the J call TRBJ2-2, with a weak D call TRBD2 (5 bases). Trimming cost V 6 bases and J 6 bases, with 20 bases left between them. This CDR3 contains 16 residues. From germline, CDR1 is LNHDA and CDR2 SQIVND (reference sequence). In nucleotides, the CDR3 is TGTGCCAGTAGGCCACACGGAGGTGGCGTACCCGGGGAGCTGTTTTTT. This translates into CASRPHGGGVPGELFF.

The gene calls are TRBV5-1 and TRBJ2-7, with a weak D call TRBD1 (5 bases). Per germline, CDR1 SGHRS and CDR2 YFSETQ. This CDR3 region has 15 residues. V lost 0 bases and J 1 base, leaving 11 bases between the germline ends. The CDR3 region has the DNA TGCGCCAGCAGCTTGGAGGGGCAGCCTTCCTACGAGCAGTACTTC. Translation gives CASSLEGQPSYEQYF.

V usage is TRBV7-8 and J usage is TRBJ2-7; D remains ambiguous. The CDR3 covers 13 residues. V was trimmed by 3 bases and J by 5 bases, leaving 11 bases between them. Germline CDR1 reads SGHVS; CDR2 reads FQNEAQ. CDR3 loop: CASSFPSQDEQYF. As DNA, the CDR3 is TGTGCCAGCAGCTTCCCCAGTCAGGACGAGCAGTACTTC.

This clone appeared a few times. The genes are TRBV28 and TRBJ1-1; D is possibly TRBD1 (5 bases). The germline gives CDR1 MDHEN, CDR2 SYDVKM. Trimming took 6 bases from V and 6 from J, leaving 14 bases between them. The CDR3 runs 13 residues. CDR3 residues: CASSGAGKAEAFF. For the CDR3, the DNA is TGTGCCAGCAGCGGGGCGGGGAAGGCTGAAGCTTTCTTT.